Listed here is a single T cell receptor beta chain. The sample is drawn from a study of cytomegalovirus exposure and HLA in healthy donors. Germline CDR1 is SGHRS and CDR2 is YFSETQ. This CDR3 region has 16 residues. V was clipped by 3 bases and J by 6 bases; unmatched bases: 13. PCR involved 60 Vbeta and 13 Jbeta primers. Sequencing was performed with immunoSEQ multiplex PCR; in TCRdb, only in-frame clones are kept and a portion is missing. This sample yields about 180,000 clones, of which 60% to 80% are seen a single time; 2% to 2.5% belongs to the top ten. What was sequenced was PBMCs. This clonotype was sampled from a man aged 60-69 years in good health and CMV-seronegative. The genes are TRBV5-1 and TRBJ2-7; 9 bases line up with TRBD1. The CDR3 loop reads CASSSSRGTGLLEQYF. Written as DNA, the CDR3 is TGCGCCAGCAGCTCGTCGCGAGGGACAGGGTTACTCGAGCAGTACTTC.